These 14 T cell receptor beta chains came from one sample sequenced in a study of T cell repertoires in cytomegalovirus infection. One entry per CDR3 protein, called by TCRdb with MiXCR from the reads. The sample contains about 900,000 distinct CDR3 sequences, 31% of which appear only once. No antigen has been assigned to these receptors. The source material was cultured CD8+ T cells from PBMCs, sampled from culture after CMV antigen stimulation. The receptor source for this set is a human donor in good health (CMV status not recorded). Some clones in this sample may be carry-over from other donors' samples.

Of note for this clonotype: A single base separates this from a much larger clone, so it may be a read error. The genes are TRBV29-1 and TRBJ2-4, with 13 nucleotides matching TRBD2. The CDR3 totals 14 residues. The germline CDR1 and CDR2 sequences are SQVTM and ANQGSEA. With 8 bases clipped from V and 5 bases from J, the junction kept 6 bases outside the gene matches. The CDR3: CSTRLAGGQNIQYF. CDR3 nucleotides: TGCAGCACCAGACTAGCGGGGGGCCAAAACATTCAGTACTTC.

The chain uses TRBV4-1 and TRBJ1-5; TRBD1 might be the D (6 bases). The CDR3 runs 16 residues. V was pared by 1 base and J by 5 bases, with 15 bases between. CDR1 is MGHRA and CDR2 is YSYEKL in the germline V gene. The CDR3 loop is CASSQVRGQRDQPQHF. CDR3 in DNA: TGCGCCAGCAGCCAAGTCCGAGGACAGAGAGATCAGCCCCAGCATTTT.

This clonotype has a handful of counts. The chain links TRBV6-6 to TRBJ2-7; 8 bases are shared with TRBD1. CDR1 MNHNY and CDR2 SVGAGI come from the germline V gene (reference sequence). V lost 8 bases to trimming and J lost 5 bases; unmatched junction nucleotides: 17. The CDR3 runs to 16 residues. CDR3 in amino acids: CASGVSGTGGSHEQYV. The CDR3 region has the DNA TGTGCCAGCGGAGTTTCGGGGACAGGTGGATCGCACGAGCAGTACGTC.

The chain recombines TRBV7-8 with TRBJ2-1; D is unclear. This CDR3 contains 16 residues. V shed 0 bases and J shed 3 bases, with 12 bases lying between them. Germline values: CDR1 SGHVS, CDR2 FQNEAQ. This CDR3 reads CASSLASWGNYNEQFF. CDR3 DNA: TGTGCCAGCAGCTTAGCTTCGTGGGGAAACTACAATGAGCAGTTCTTC.

This clonotype was observed a few times. The genes are TRBV6-2 or TRBV6-3 and TRBJ2-7; D is unresolved. The V gene lost 6 bases and the J gene lost 3 bases, with 9 bases spanning the gap. Germline loops: CDR1 MNHEY, CDR2 SVGEGT. The CDR3 totals 12 residues. The CDR3 is CASRLDYYEQYV. CDR3 bases: TGTGCCAGCAGACTTGATTACTACGAGCAGTACGTC.

This chain connects TRBV7-8 to TRBJ2-5; either TRBD1 or TRBD2 may fit D (5 bases each). The CDR3 consists of 19 residues. The germline CDR1 and CDR2 sequences are SGHVS and FQNEAQ. The V gene lost 2 bases and the J gene lost 5 bases, with 27 bases spanning the gap. DNA for the CDR3: TGTGCCAGCAGCTTAACCGGGGAGTGGGGCGTGGGAGAAGGGGAGACCCAGTACTTC. Translated: CASSLTGEWGVGEGETQYF.

This clonotype was seen a few times. The V call is TRBV12-3 or TRBV12-4, the J call TRBJ2-7, with TRBD1 as a possible D gene (5 bases). V dropped 4 bases and J dropped 5 bases, with 9 bases sitting between them. The CDR3 runs 12 residues. The CDR3 region has the DNA TGTGCCAGCAGTTCAGCAGGGAACGAGCAGTACGTC. Its translation: CASSSAGNEQYV.

A few counts support this clonotype. The CDR3 here is CASSLWGTWLNEQFF. The CDR3 DNA reads TGTGCCAGCAGCTTGTGGGGGACGTGGCTTAATGAGCAGTTCTTC. The chain recombines TRBV5-8 with TRBJ2-1; either TRBD1 or TRBD2 may supply D (5 bases each). CDR3 size: 15 residues. V shed 1 base and J shed 7 bases, with 15 bases lying between them. The germline V gene has CDR1 SGHTS and CDR2 YDEGEE. Full variable domain (outside the CDR3, taken from reference TRBV5-8 and TRBJ2-1): EAGVTQSPTHLIKTRGQQATLRCSPISGHTSVYWYQQALGLGLQFLLWYDEGEERNRGNFPPRFSGRQFPNYSSELNVNALELEDSALYLCASSLWGTWLNEQFFGPGTRLTVL.

The J gene is TRBJ1-2, the V gene TRBV27, with TRBD1 identical over 9 bases. The length of the CDR3 is 14 residues. The germline V gene has CDR1 MNHEY and CDR2 SMNVEV (reference sequence). Losses at the gene ends were 4 bases for V and 7 bases for J; bases not matched to a gene: 7. This CDR3 reads CASSSGQGFAGYTF. CDR3 coding DNA: TGTGCCAGCAGTTCGGGACAGGGATTTGCTGGCTACACCTTC.

V and J are TRBV2 and TRBJ2-2, with 8 bases aligning to TRBD1. This CDR3 is built from 14 residues. J gave up 4 bases and V 8 bases, and 6 bases lay outside the gene matches. Germline CDR1 reads SNHLY; CDR2 reads FYNNEI. The chain's CDR3 is CASPGQGSTGELFF. Here the CDR3 DNA reads TGTGCCAGCCCTGGACAGGGAAGCACCGGGGAGCTGTTTTTT.

This clonotype was observed a few times. The chain recombines TRBV27 with TRBJ2-5; D may be TRBD2 (6 bases). Germline values: CDR1 MNHEY, CDR2 SMNVEV (reference sequence). The CDR3 length is 14 residues. V lost 5 bases, J lost 0 bases, and 10 bases lay in between. For the CDR3, the DNA is TGTGCCAGCAGTCGAGGGACTCACCAAGAGACCCAGTACTTC. It is translated as CASSRGTHQETQYF.

The gene calls are TRBV12-3 or TRBV12-4 and TRBJ2-1, with a possible D match to TRBD1 (5 bases). There are 15 residues in the CDR3. The V and J ends lost 6 bases and 7 bases respectively, with 19 bases between them. The CDR3 is CASSPDKALGNEQFF. The CDR3 DNA sequence: TGTGCCAGCAGCCCGGACAAGGCTCTCGGGAATGAGCAGTTCTTC.

Details on this clonotype: The junction differs from germline at one of its ends, possibly a read error. This chain uses TRBV5-5 with TRBJ2-1, with 10 bases lining up with TRBD2. The germline CDR1 and CDR2 sequences are SGHKS and YYEKEE (reference sequence). This CDR3 comprises 14 residues. CDR3 in DNA: TGTGCCGGCAGCTTCCTAGCGGGGGACCGGTATCTGTTCTTC. Translated: CAGSFLAGDRYLFF.

The chain couples TRBV13 to TRBJ2-2; 8 bases match TRBD1. V was pared by 5 bases and J by 1 base, with 6 bases of the junction left unmatched. The CDR3 spans 16 residues. The germline CDR1 and CDR2 sequences are PRHDT and FYEKMQ (reference sequence). The CDR3 sequence is CASSGDRGKNTGELFF. In nucleotides, the CDR3 is TGTGCCAGCAGCGGTGACAGGGGCAAGAACACCGGGGAGCTGTTTTTT.